These 22 T cell receptor beta chains originate from one sample sequenced in a study of T-cell reconstitution after alpha-beta-depleted transplantation in children. A library of TCRbeta sequences, prepared with unique molecular identifiers, was generated. MiXCR was run by TCRdb on the PCR reads, yielding one entry per CDR3 protein. The top ten hold roughly 30% of the sample, which has about 980,000 distinct CDR3 sequences, roughly 29% seen once. The sample was PBMCs, mostly from graft donor cells, taken 360 days after TCRalphabeta/CD19-depleted stem cell transplant. The receptors here all came from a boy under two years old who had a stem cell transplant for SCID, so the T cells may come from the graft donor.

This clonotype has a count of ten or more. The chain is built from TRBV10-3 and TRBJ1-3; 8 nucleotides agree with TRBD1. CDR1 and CDR2 from the germline V gene are ENHRY and SYGVKD. This CDR3 contains 14 residues. The V and J ends lost 3 bases and 5 bases, in that order; junction bases with no gene match: 3. The CDR3 sequence: CAISERTGRNTIYF. The CDR3 nucleotides are TGTGCCATCAGTGAAAGGACAGGGCGAAACACCATATATTTT.

This clonotype was observed a few times. For the CDR3, the DNA is TGTGCCAGCAGCAGACAAGCCGGGACAGAGACAGATACGCAGTATTTT. It encodes CASSRQAGTETDTQYF. This chain joins TRBV7-9 and TRBJ2-3; 7 bases are shared with TRBD1. The CDR3 is 16 amino acids. The V and J ends lost 5 bases and 3 bases, in that order; junction bases with no gene match: 11. The germline CDR1 and CDR2 sequences are SEHNR and FQNEAQ (reference sequence).

This chain links TRBV5-1 with TRBJ2-3; 8 positions agree with TRBD1. J lost 2 bases, V lost 4 bases, and 9 bases had no gene match. Germline loops: CDR1 SGHRS, CDR2 YFSETQ. The CDR3 is 16 residues long. The CDR3 DNA follows: TGCGCCAGCAGCGGGCCGGGACAGGACTACACAGATACGCAGTATTTT. It codes for CASSGPGQDYTDTQYF.

This clonotype showed up many times. CDR3 DNA: TGCGCCAGCAGCCAAGGTGGAGTTCGCACAGATACGCAGTATTTT. It specifies CASSQGGVRTDTQYF. The V and J genes are TRBV4-3 and TRBJ2-3; D not certain. This CDR3 is 15 amino acids long. V lost 1 base to trimming and J lost 1 base, with 9 bases between them. Looked up from germline, CDR1 is LGHNA and CDR2 is YSLEER.

This chain uses TRBV12-3 or TRBV12-4 with TRBJ1-4; maybe TRBD1 (5 bases). V lost 5 bases and J lost 7, with 17 bases in between. The CDR3 is made up of 15 amino acids. The CDR3 region has the DNA TGTGCCAGCAGTGTCAGACGCCCAGGGAGTGAAAAACTGTTTTTT. Translation: CASSVRRPGSEKLFF.

The rearrangement joins TRBV2 to TRBJ1-5, with D tentatively TRBD1 (5 bases). The V end was cut by 7 bases, the J end by 7 bases, with 17 bases between. Germline V lookup: CDR1 SNHLY, CDR2 FYNNEI. This CDR3 comprises 14 residues. The CDR3 sequence: CASTGQGFRQPQHF. CDR3 DNA: TGTGCCAGCACCGGCCAGGGATTCAGACAGCCCCAGCATTTT.

The chain is built from TRBV20-1 and TRBJ2-2; weak D call: TRBD1 (5 bases). Per the germline V gene, CDR1 is DFQATT and CDR2 is SNEGSKA (reference sequence). The CDR3 is 15 residues long. V lost 3 bases and J lost 0, with 11 bases in between. The CDR3 region is CSASSGLANTGELFF. The CDR3 bases are TGCAGTGCTAGCTCAGGGCTAGCGAACACCGGGGAGCTGTTTTTT.

This clonotype has a handful of counts. The chain uses TRBV11-1 and TRBJ2-1, with 11 bases identical to TRBD2. This CDR3 is built from 21 residues. J lost 0 bases, V lost 1 base, and 14 bases had no gene match. The V gene's germline CDR1 is SGHAT and CDR2 FQDESV (reference sequence). This CDR3 is CASSLGPGGTSGRSSYNEQFF. DNA of the CDR3: TGTGCCAGCAGCTTAGGCCCCGGGGGGACTAGCGGCAGGAGCTCCTACAATGAGCAGTTCTTC.

CDR3 protein: CSASQGGGTDTQYF. As DNA, the CDR3 is TGCAGTGCTAGTCAGGGGGGGGGCACAGATACGCAGTATTTT. The rearrangement uses TRBV20-1 and TRBJ2-3; D could derive from TRBD1 or TRBD2 (7 bases each). V lost 3 bases and J lost 1, with 11 bases in between. The CDR3 loop spans 14 amino acids. CDR1 and CDR2 from the germline V gene are DFQATT and SNEGSKA (reference sequence).

This clonotype has ten or more counts. This rearrangement joins TRBV29-1 to TRBJ2-3, with a possible D match to TRBD2 (6 bases). V gave up 4 bases and J gave up 0 bases, with 8 bases separating them. The CDR3 covers 13 residues. In germline, CDR1 is SQVTM, CDR2 ANQGSEA. As DNA, the CDR3 is TGCAGCGTTGGCGGAGGGAGCACAGATACGCAGTATTTT. Translation: CSVGGGSTDTQYF.

This clonotype was seen more than once but under ten times. This chain uses TRBV18 with TRBJ2-3, with TRBD1 identical over 11 bases. The V segment lost 3 bases and the J segment 1 base; nucleotides outside the gene matches: 3. The CDR3 contains 16 residues. CDR1 and CDR2 from the germline V gene are KGHSH and LQKENI. The CDR3 region is CASSPDRGPGTDTQYF. CDR3 DNA sequence: TGTGCCAGCTCACCGGACAGGGGGCCCGGCACAGATACGCAGTATTTT.

The V call is TRBV25-1, the J call TRBJ2-7, with 8 bases that match TRBD2. The germline CDR1 and CDR2 sequences are MGHDK and SYGVNS. V gave up 6 bases and J gave up 2 bases; unmatched junction bases: 6. The CDR3 is 14 residues long. The CDR3 region has the DNA TGTGCCAGCAGGGGGTCAGCGGGGGCCTACGAGCAGTACTTC. Protein sequence: CASRGSAGAYEQYF.

The CDR3 loop reads CASSERKEQYF. The CDR3 DNA follows: TGTGCCAGCAGTGAAAGAAAAGAGCAGTACTTC. The J gene is TRBJ2-7, the V gene TRBV2; D uncertain. V was clipped by 2 bases and J by 7 bases, with 6 bases between them. This CDR3 has 11 amino acids. Germline V CDR1 and CDR2: SNHLY, FYNNEI.

The rearrangement uses TRBV11-1 and TRBJ2-6; TRBD1 agrees at 7 bases. CDR3 length: 15 residues. Germline V gene sequence: CDR1 SGHAT, CDR2 FQDESV (reference sequence). J lost 6 bases, V lost 5 bases, and 7 bases had no gene match. The chain's CDR3 is CASSPGQSLANVLTF. The DNA for the CDR3 is TGTGCCAGCAGCCCGGGACAGAGCCTGGCCAACGTCCTGACTTTC.

The CDR3 DNA is TGCGCCAGCAGCTTTGGGGGCAGGAACAATGAGCAGTTCTTC. Residues: CASSFGGRNNEQFF. The rearrangement uses TRBV5-1 and TRBJ2-1; D perhaps matches TRBD1 (6 bases). The germline V gene encodes CDR1 SGHRS and CDR2 YFSETQ. The V gene lost 2 bases and the J gene lost 5 bases, with 11 bases spanning the gap. This CDR3 is built from 14 residues. Together with reference TRBV5-1 and TRBJ2-1, the CDR3 gives the full variable domain: KAGVTQTPRYLIKTRGQQVTLSCSPISGHRSVSWYQQTPGQGLQFLFEYFSETQRNKGNFPGRFSGRQFSNSRSEMNVSTLELGDSALYLCASSFGGRNNEQFFGPGTRLTVL.

The chain carries TRBV4-1 and TRBJ2-2; 7 nucleotides align to TRBD2. The CDR3 is 18 amino acids. Germline-derived CDR1 and CDR2 are MGHRA and YSYEKL. After removal of 0 bases from V and 6 bases from J, the junction contained 13 bases not matched to a gene. The CDR3 is CASSQDGAGRVRAGELFF. CDR3 nucleotide sequence: TGCGCCAGCAGCCAAGACGGCGCAGGGAGGGTGAGGGCCGGGGAGCTGTTTTTT.

This chain uses TRBV3-1 with TRBJ1-3; D is uncertain. Between the trimmed V and J ends, which lost 5 bases and 4 bases, there was a span of 6 bases. The CDR3 has 12 residues. Per germline, CDR1 LGHDT and CDR2 YNNKEL (reference sequence). DNA for the CDR3: TGTGCCAGCAGCGCAATCGGAAACACCATATATTTT. It codes for CASSAIGNTIYF.

At least ten counts were recorded for this clonotype. The V and J genes are TRBV12-3 or TRBV12-4 and TRBJ1-1, with 9 nucleotides matching TRBD1. The CDR3 runs 14 residues. V lost 3 bases, J lost 5 bases, and 4 bases stayed unmatched. The DNA for the CDR3 is TGTGCCAGCAGTTTCCGACAGGGGGGGACTGAAGCTTTCTTT. Translation: CASSFRQGGTEAFF.

This clonotype occurred a few times. The chain has TRBV20-1 and TRBJ2-5, with D unresolved. From germline, CDR1 is DFQATT and CDR2 SNEGSKA (reference sequence). Trimming took 3 bases from V and 0 from J, leaving 11 bases between them. The CDR3 has 14 residues. The CDR3 here is CSARAPANQETQYF. In nucleotides, the CDR3 is TGCAGTGCTAGGGCACCAGCGAACCAAGAGACCCAGTACTTC.

The J gene is TRBJ2-2, the V gene TRBV5-1; D is unresolved. Germline CDR1 is SGHRS and CDR2 is YFSETQ. CDR3 length: 15 residues. With 5 bases removed from V and 6 bases from J, the gap between germline ends came to 17 bases. CDR3 residues: CASRLGSSVSGELFF. In DNA, the CDR3 is TGCGCCAGCAGACTGGGAAGCAGTGTCTCCGGGGAGCTGTTTTTT.

The chain employs TRBV12-3 or TRBV12-4 and TRBJ2-3, with D possibly being TRBD1 (5 bases). V was shortened by 2 bases and J by 4 bases, with 13 bases between the two germline ends. The CDR3 is 15 residues long. In DNA form, the CDR3 reads TGTGCCAGCAGTTTATTCCCCCAAGGGGCAGATACGCAGTATTTT. Its protein product is CASSLFPQGADTQYF.

CDR3: CASRPDRALTDTQYF. CDR3 nucleotide sequence: TGTGCCAGCAGACCAGACAGGGCCCTCACAGATACGCAGTATTTT. The rearrangement links TRBV6-1 to TRBJ2-3; 7 nucleotides line up with TRBD1. The CDR3 sequence is 15 residues long. Trimming took 6 bases from V and 2 from J; bases not matched to a gene: 8. Germline values: CDR1 MNHNS, CDR2 SASEGT.